This T cell receptor beta chain was identified in a study of blood T cells in healthy people across ages (dated by TCRdb to between 2015 and 2017). General notes on the study: In model experiments, roughly one uniquely barcoded TCR beta cDNA molecule per two T cells was captured by template switching. Four age groups were formed from the donors: young (average roughly 15 years), middle-aged (just under 40), aged (around 62) and long-lived (82). Using deep sequencing normalized with unique cDNA molecular identifiers, the study measured how TCR beta repertoire diversity changes with age. Using the same blood draw, the study looked at two additional independent replicas of 1 million unique cDNA reads for two donors, one aged 18 to 30 and the other aged 80 or older.

Systemically healthy Caucasian individuals from Russia, approximately 39 in total and aged roughly 6 to 100 years, were included as donors. Each donor gave about 9.8 milliliters of peripheral blood, drawn into EDTA-treated Vacutainer tubes. Ficoll-Paque density-gradient centrifugation was used to isolate PBMCs, with at least 7 million per sample. Trizol reagent was used to extract total RNA from the PBMCs, yielding at least 6 micrograms per sample. Naive CD45RAhigh/CD27high T cell percentages were measured by flow cytometry on a PBMC aliquot from every donor. What the authors observed across the whole study: Observed TCR beta diversity per million T cells fell roughly linearly with age, and a significant reduction was already apparent by age about 36. The long-lived group showed more naive CD4+ T cells, fewer expanded clones and increased TCR diversity than the aged group, suggesting age selection. The CMV infection status of donors was not known, potentially confounding age-related changes in expanded clonotypes. Observed TCR beta diversity correlated strongly with the percentage of naive T cells measured by flow cytometry. Estimates of total diversity based on one million sequenced T cells were regarded as lower bounds and as underestimates. Since profiling was done on bulk unsorted PBMCs, naive and antigen-experienced compartments could not be conclusively compared.

This clonotype was seen a few times. The antigen it binds to is not known. A much larger clone lies one base from this, so it may be a read error. V has 7 bases trimmed and J has 6 bases trimmed; junction bases matching no gene number 1. From a lookup of the germline V gene, CDR1 and CDR2 are MGHDK and SYGVNS. Spanning cysteine to phenylalanine, the CDR3 consists of 13 amino acids. The DNA shown is the 39-base CDR3, in frame from base 1. The protocol used for the library was 5' RACE. Instrument used: Illumina HiSeq 2500. A second roughly 6 to 12 cycle PCR used a sample-barcoded 5' primer and a J-beta primer mix. A template-switch 5' adaptor carrying 12 random nucleotides introduced a unique molecular identifier onto each TCR beta cDNA molecule. At least 2.5 million CDR3-containing paired-end reads were obtained from each sample. All of the RNA was converted into first-strand cDNA using the Mint cDNA synthesis kit, with a TRBC-specific oligonucleotide serving as the primer. Following uracil-DNA glycosylase treatment, all cDNA underwent a first 18-cycle PCR with the universal primers M1SS and BC2_uni_R. On the authors' methods: For normalization, 1 million high-quality reads were randomly selected from each sample, with every read carrying a distinct molecular identifier. Reads with shared molecular identifiers were discarded instead of being binned into consensus sequences. MiTCR, with a Q25 quality threshold and the strictest error-elimination algorithm, was used for CDR3 identification, clonotype clustering and error correction. A nonparametric unseen species model with Euler transformation was used to estimate a lower bound on total TCR beta diversity. TCRdb trimmed the raw reads at Q25, called clones with MiXCR and kept productive beta chains. Every distinct CDR3 protein forms one entry, paired with its most common genes and DNA. TCRdb assigned the V and J calls; the authors' analysis was not used. The sample table holds 800,000 or so distinct CDR3 sequences, of which around a quarter were seen once. More than 3% of the sample is held by the ten biggest clonotypes.

The data also belong to a second study, concerning T cells of mothers and their children. Taken from the second paper: Nine systemically healthy Caucasian individuals, comprising three mothers and their six children, were included as donors. cDNA synthesis consumed the entire amount of extracted RNA, loaded at around 1.5 ug RNA in each 15 ul reaction. In the second PCR, the M1S primer introduced both the sample barcodes and 2-4 random nucleotides. Over 8 million TCR beta CDR3 reads came from each mother, compared with 3.3 million or so reads from each child. In both related and unrelated pairs, thymic selection shapes the output of TCR recombination in a similar way, with inherited differences having only a minor effect. Normalized repertoire overlap in related mother-child pairs was always slightly higher than in unrelated mother-child pairs, but the difference was never significant. No persistent microchimeric T cell clones were detected, at a sensitivity of approximately 100 clones per million clonotypes. The study used deep NGS to compare TCR beta repertoires of mothers and children, seeking features distinguishing related mother-child pairs from unrelated individuals. On average, the children were around 11 +/- 4 years old, while the mothers were about 40 +/- 4 years old. After adapter ligation with NEBNext reagents, the libraries were sequenced on Illumina HiSeq 2000 with 100+100 nt paired-end reads. To prevent cross-contamination, the mother and child libraries were prepared a month apart and were sequenced in separate runs. Between roughly 500,000 and 2,300,000 distinct TCR beta clonotypes were identified per donor. Naive TCR beta clonotypes were estimated from low-frequency clonotypes matched to each donor's FACS-determined naive share, without sorting.

The sequence was obtained from a boy aged 5-17 years in good health. The specimen was blood. Here the chain combines TRBV25-1 and TRBJ1-6; a stretch of 9 junction bases matches TRBD1. In nucleotide form, the sequence is TGTGCCAGCATGGACAGGGGTAATTCACCCCTCCACTTT. Its translation reads: CASMDRGNSPLHF.